This record concerns one T cell receptor beta chain sequence. Its target is not known. This sample was included in a study of T cell responses to AZD1222 COVID-19 vaccine. Study-level results: Clonal diversity may have been underestimated, and the donors were mostly white British, with more females than males. Of spike-specific TCRs, nearly half reportedly target regions left unmutated in variants. In all cases, repertoires were sampled only after the peak T cell response. It was only a handful of AZD1222 recipients who were seropositive at baseline.

TCRdb keeps only in-frame clones here, not all; method: immunoSEQ multiplex PCR. The sample shows around 92,000 clones, under 95% of them seen only once. The clonotype was recovered from an adult in good health. Here the sequenced sample was peripheral blood, taken on day 0 of AZD1222 vaccination.

The DNA for the CDR3 is TGTGCCAGCAGTCCCGTTGGGGGTTACGAGCAGTACTTC. Encoded protein: CASSPVGGYEQYF. J is TRBJ2-7 and V is TRBV12-3 or TRBV12-4; D assignment may be TRBD1 or TRBD2 (5 bases each). The length of the CDR3 is 13 residues. V lost 5 bases and J 4 bases, leaving 12 bases between the germline ends.